The present TCR beta chain was sequenced within a study of control samples from healthy donors and cancer patients. TCRdb keeps only in-frame clones here, not all; method: immunoSEQ multiplex PCR. The repertoire holds 98,000 or so clones, almost 85% seen once, with roughly 6.5% in the top ten. Trimming took off 3 bases at V and 1 base at J, with 10 bases between the two ends. The CDR3 contains 14 residues. In germline, CDR1 is SGHKS, CDR2 YYEKEE (reference sequence). Sequencing input: blood. The rearrangement joins TRBV5-5 to TRBJ1-1; no reliable D call. The clonotype was recovered from a man younger than 35 in good health. This chain's CDR3 is CASSSDGSNTEAFF. The CDR3 coding sequence is TGTGCCAGCAGCTCGGACGGCTCGAACACTGAAGCTTTCTTT.